What follows are 10 T cell receptor beta chains derived from one specimen sequenced in a study of cytomegalovirus exposure and HLA in healthy donors. 60 Vbeta and 13 Jbeta primers were used in PCR. The table came from immunoSEQ multiplex PCR; TCRdb's copy has only in-frame clones and leaves some out. The table has over 80,000 clones, 81% seen once. What was sequenced was PBMCs. All receptors come from a man aged 40-49 years in good health and CMV-seropositive.

The genes are TRBV5-5 and TRBJ2-5, with 7 bases identical to TRBD2. Germline CDR1 and CDR2: SGHKS and YYEKEE (reference sequence). Trimming at V came to 1 base and at J to 4 bases, leaving 4 bases not matched to a gene. The CDR3 runs to 14 residues. CDR3 bases: TGTGCCAGCAGCTTGACGGGGGGTGGAGAGACCCAGTACTTC. Translation gives CASSLTGGGETQYF.

The V and J genes are TRBV10-3 and TRBJ2-7, with D perhaps TRBD1 (6 bases). Germline V gene lookup returns CDR1 ENHRY and CDR2 SYGVKD. Deletions cut 5 bases from V and 3 bases from J, with 17 bases between. The CDR3 length is 15 residues. In nucleotides, the CDR3 is TGTGCCATCAGTTCTGGACAGCTCCTACTCTACGAGCAGTACTTC. This gives the protein CAISSGQLLLYEQYF.

This chain links TRBV4-1 with TRBJ1-3; D unresolved. V lost 1 base, J lost 1 base, and 8 bases lay in between. Germline assignment: CDR1 MGHRA and CDR2 YSYEKL. The CDR3 has 15 residues. This chain's CDR3 is CASSQGGGSGNTIYF. The CDR3 bases are TGCGCCAGCAGCCAAGGGGGAGGGTCTGGAAACACCATATATTTT.

The chain couples TRBV19 to TRBJ1-1; D is perhaps TRBD1 (5 bases). The CDR3 covers 12 residues. Germline values: CDR1 LNHDA, CDR2 SQIVND (reference sequence). The V and J ends lost 3 bases and 11 bases respectively, with 13 bases between them. The CDR3 DNA sequence: TGTGCCAGTAGTATTCCGCAGGGCGAGGCTTTCTTT. This codes for CASSIPQGEAFF.

The chain recombines TRBV6-1 with TRBJ1-5; unclear D gene. The CDR3 length is 14 residues. CDR1 MNHNS and CDR2 SASEGT come from the germline V gene. The V and J ends lost 8 bases and 0 bases respectively, with 11 bases between them. The CDR3 region has the DNA TGTGCCAGCTTAGGACTTAATAGCAATCAGCCCCAGCATTTT. It specifies CASLGLNSNQPQHF.

The rearrangement links TRBV10-3 to TRBJ1-1; no reliable D call. Germline CDR1 ENHRY, CDR2 SYGVKD. This CDR3 has 13 amino acids. V dropped 3 bases and J dropped 5 bases, with 10 bases sitting between them. CDR3 residues: CAISEVQLTEAFF. The CDR3, as DNA: TGTGCCATCAGTGAAGTACAGCTTACTGAAGCTTTCTTT.

The gene calls are TRBV4-2 and TRBJ2-1, with 7 bases that match TRBD1. The CDR3 has 16 residues. J was trimmed by 4 bases and V by 0 bases; bases with no gene match: 6. Germline V gene sequence: CDR1 LGHNA, CDR2 YNFKEQ. The CDR3 loop is CASSQDLGTEYNEQFF. The CDR3 DNA sequence: TGTGCCAGCAGCCAAGATCTCGGGACAGAATACAATGAGCAGTTCTTC.

This clone was seen a single time. The chain links TRBV4-2 to TRBJ1-1, with D possibly matching TRBD1 (6 bases). CDR1 is LGHNA, CDR2 YNFKEQ, per germline. The CDR3 has 13 amino acids. V was clipped by 5 bases and J by 5 bases, with 12 bases between them. The CDR3 here is CASSAQTGTEAFF. CDR3 in DNA: TGTGCCAGCAGCGCCCAAACAGGGACTGAAGCTTTCTTT.

The chain uses TRBV4-2 and TRBJ2-3, with 11 bases fitting TRBD2. The CDR3 has 16 residues. The J segment lost 6 bases and the V segment lost 4 bases, leaving 9 bases of the junction unmatched. CDR1 and CDR2 (germline): LGHNA, YNFKEQ. CDR3 in amino acids: CASSRLRASGGDTQYF. The CDR3 DNA reads TGTGCCAGCAGCCGTCTTAGGGCTAGCGGGGGGGATACGCAGTATTTT.

The chain employs TRBV18 and TRBJ2-7; D unresolved. The V end lost 4 bases, the J end lost 0 bases, and 10 bases lay between the germline ends. CDR3 length: 14 residues. Germline V gene data show CDR1 as KGHSH and CDR2 as LQKENI. The CDR3: CASSRGLSSYEQYF. CDR3 DNA: TGTGCCAGCTCACGCGGTTTAAGCTCCTACGAGCAGTACTTC.